One and the same sample provided the 21 T cell receptor beta chains below, sequenced in a study of CD8+ T cells in alopecia areata. Extracted RNA was reverse transcribed, and the resulting cDNA served as sequencing template. Profiled with immunoSEQ multiplex PCR; TCRdb holds only in-frame clones, not every one. The table lists 220,000 or so clones, around 62% of them singletons. Material: CD4+ T cells sorted from blood, obtained at week 0. The source of these receptors is a human donor with alopecia areata.

A few counts support this clone. The J gene is TRBJ1-1, the V gene TRBV6-1; 9 nucleotides agree with TRBD1. Germline CDR1 and CDR2: MNHNS and SASEGT. V shed 7 bases, J shed 5 bases, and the junction held 8 bases outside the gene matches. The CDR3 covers 14 residues. In DNA form, the CDR3 reads TGTGCCAGCATTAACCACAGGGGGCGAACTGAAGCTTTCTTT. This sequence encodes CASINHRGRTEAFF.

A few counts support this clone. The V call is TRBV2, the J call TRBJ1-1; the D is unclear. Per germline, CDR1 SNHLY and CDR2 FYNNEI. This CDR3 has 13 amino acids. Trimming took 3 bases from V and 2 from J, leaving 7 bases between them. The CDR3 loop is CASSDQRNTEAFF. DNA of the CDR3: TGTGCCAGCAGTGACCAGCGTAACACTGAAGCTTTCTTT.

This clone was recorded a few times. The CDR3 reads CASSLGTANTGELFF. The CDR3, as DNA: TGTGCCAGCAGCTTGGGGACCGCGAACACCGGGGAGCTGTTTTTT. The chain employs TRBV5-4 and TRBJ2-2, with D hard to call. The CDR3 has 15 residues. Trimming removed 0 bases at V and 0 bases at J, with 6 bases between. CDR1 and CDR2 (germline): SGHNT, YYREEE (reference sequence).

This sequence joins TRBV29-1 and TRBJ1-2; D remains unclear. Germline CDR1 is SQVTM and CDR2 is ANQGSEA. The CDR3 extends over 12 amino acids. V lost 5 bases, J lost 8 bases, and 15 bases lay in between. The CDR3 loop is CSVQPGGGGYTF. The CDR3 nucleotides read TGCAGCGTTCAACCGGGAGGCGGGGGCTACACCTTC.

CDR3 loop: CASSQDEDSPLHF. CDR3 coding DNA: TGCGCCAGCAGCCAAGACGAAGATTCACCCCTCCACTTT. The V and J genes are TRBV4-1 and TRBJ1-6; unclear D gene. Germline CDR1 and CDR2: MGHRA and YSYEKL. V lost 0 bases and J lost 8, with 5 bases in between. The CDR3 totals 13 residues.

The chain combines TRBV11-2 with TRBJ1-4; D unresolved. V was shortened by 5 bases and J by 6 bases, with 16 bases between the two germline ends. The CDR3 runs to 15 residues. Germline-derived CDR1 and CDR2 are SGHAT and FQNNGV. CDR3 in DNA: TGTGCCAGCAGCCCCCTTGGGGAATCCGATGAAAAACTGTTTTTT. Amino acids: CASSPLGESDEKLFF.

The V call is TRBV5-1, the J call TRBJ2-3; no clear D gene. Germline CDR1 SGHRS, CDR2 YFSETQ. V was trimmed by 5 bases and J by 0 bases, leaving 4 bases between them. The CDR3 is 12 residues long. The CDR3 nucleotides read TGCGCCAGCAGACTTAGCACAGATACGCAGTATTTT. This translates into CASRLSTDTQYF.

V and J are TRBV9 and TRBJ2-3; D call uncertain. The germline CDR1 and CDR2 sequences are SGDLS and YYNGEE. Trimming took off 0 bases at V and 4 bases at J, with 3 bases between the two ends. The CDR3 has 12 amino acids. The CDR3 nucleotides read TGTGCCAGCAGCGTAGGGTCAGATACGCAGTATTTT. Protein: CASSVGSDTQYF.

The V gene is TRBV20-1, the J gene TRBJ2-1; D unclear. The ends were cut back, 7 bases at V and 10 bases at J, with 5 bases in the middle. Per germline, CDR1 DFQATT and CDR2 SNEGSKA (reference sequence). This CDR3 is 8 amino acids long. CDR3 sequence (DNA): TGCAGTGTACGCGAGCAGTTCTTC. This sequence encodes CSVREQFF.

The chain is built from TRBV5-6 and TRBJ1-2; no definite D call. The CDR3 is 11 residues long. Germline lookup yields CDR1 SGHDT and CDR2 YYEEEE. V gave up 4 bases and J gave up 4 bases, with 5 bases separating them. The CDR3 sequence: CASSLGYGYTF. In DNA form, the CDR3 reads TGTGCCAGCAGCCTTGGCTATGGCTACACCTTC.

The J gene is TRBJ1-1, the V gene TRBV11-2; D is uncertain. The CDR3 has 14 residues. Trimming removed 3 bases from V and 1 base from J, with 9 bases in between. Germline lookup yields CDR1 SGHAT and CDR2 FQNNGV. The CDR3 loop reads CASSFIVENTEAFF. The CDR3 coding sequence is TGTGCCAGCAGCTTTATAGTCGAGAACACTGAAGCTTTCTTT. The full variable domain, in which reference TRBV11-2 and TRBJ1-1 provide the parts outside the CDR3, is EAGVAQSPRYKIIEKRQSVAFWCNPISGHATLYWYQQILGQGPKLLIQFQNNGVVDDSQLPKDRFSAERLKGVDSTLKIQPAKLEDSAVYLCASSFIVENTEAFFGQGTRLTVV.

V and J are TRBV30 and TRBJ2-5; 8 bases fit TRBD1. From germline, CDR1 is GTSNPN and CDR2 SVGIG (reference sequence). Losses at the gene ends were 5 bases for V and 5 bases for J; bases not matched to a gene: 10. This CDR3 spans 14 amino acids. DNA of the CDR3: TGTGCCTGGTCCCGCCCAGGGGGCAGGGAGACCCAGTACTTC. This translates into CAWSRPGGRETQYF.

The rearrangement joins TRBV6-1 to TRBJ1-1; maybe TRBD1 (6 bases). The CDR3 runs to 15 residues. Germline V gene sequence: CDR1 MNHNS, CDR2 SASEGT. Between the trimmed V and J ends, which lost 3 bases and 5 bases, there was a span of 16 bases. The chain's CDR3 is CASSDWDGGRTEAFF. The DNA of the CDR3 is TGTGCCAGCAGTGATTGGGACGGGGGGCGGACTGAAGCTTTCTTT.

The chain has TRBV5-4 and TRBJ2-5, with 11 positions matching TRBD2. The CDR3 spans 15 residues. CDR1 is SGHNT and CDR2 is YYREEE in the germline V gene (reference sequence). J gave up 4 bases and V 1 base, and 3 bases lay outside the gene matches. The CDR3 nucleotides are TGTGCCAGCAGCTTGACGGGGACTAGCGGAGAGACCCAGTACTTC. It is translated as CASSLTGTSGETQYF.

The chain recombines TRBV5-4 with TRBJ1-4, with D possibly TRBD1 on 6 matching bases. Germline V CDR1 and CDR2: SGHNT, YYREEE (reference sequence). The CDR3 sequence is 14 residues long. Trimming cost V 4 bases and J 4 bases, with 11 bases left between them. This CDR3 reads CASSQTGRNEKLFF. The CDR3 region has the DNA TGTGCCAGCAGCCAGACAGGACGTAATGAAAAACTGTTTTTT.

The chain has TRBV15 and TRBJ2-2; 7 bases are shared with TRBD1. CDR3 length: 15 amino acids. Germline CDR1 and CDR2: LNHNV and YYDKDF (reference sequence). With 0 bases clipped from V and 10 bases from J, the junction kept 8 bases outside the gene matches. The CDR3: CATSRDANRGAELFF. The CDR3 DNA reads TGTGCCACCAGCAGAGATGCTAACAGGGGTGCGGAGCTGTTTTTT.

The rearrangement uses TRBV29-1 and TRBJ1-2; D might be TRBD1 (6 bases). This CDR3 spans 15 amino acids. V lost 7 bases, J lost 5 bases, and 23 bases lay in between. In germline, CDR1 is SQVTM, CDR2 ANQGSEA. DNA for the CDR3: TGCAGCGCAACACAATCCGGGGGGCAGAGTTATGGCTACACCTTC. Its protein is CSATQSGGQSYGYTF.

The rearrangement links TRBV13 to TRBJ1-1; TRBD1 aligns across 7 bases. The germline V gene encodes CDR1 PRHDT and CDR2 FYEKMQ (reference sequence). The CDR3 spans 12 residues. J lost 7 bases, V lost 5 bases, and 4 bases had no gene match. In DNA, the CDR3 is TGTGCCAGCAGCCCCCGGGACAGTGAAGCTTTCTTT. Its translation: CASSPRDSEAFF.

The gene calls are TRBV6-1 and TRBJ1-2; no reliable D call. The germline V gene encodes CDR1 MNHNS and CDR2 SASEGT. CDR3 length: 15 amino acids. The germline V and J ends were trimmed by 6 bases and 4 bases, with 18 bases remaining between them. The DNA of the CDR3 is TGTGCCAGCAGCCCCAGGCGGCCGCTGGTCTATGGCTACACCTTC. It encodes CASSPRRPLVYGYTF.

The chain uses TRBV29-1 and TRBJ2-2; maybe TRBD2 (5 bases). The CDR3 length is 11 residues. The germline V gene has CDR1 SQVTM and CDR2 ANQGSEA. V was cut by 3 bases and J by 8 bases, with 7 bases left in between. CDR3 sequence (DNA): TGCAGCGTTGAGGGCGGGGGGGAGCTGTTTTTT. Translated: CSVEGGGELFF.

The rearrangement joins TRBV11-2 to TRBJ2-4, with 9 nucleotides matching TRBD1. This CDR3 region has 17 residues. Germline V lookup: CDR1 SGHAT, CDR2 FQNNGV. Trimming removed 4 bases from V and 3 bases from J; junction bases left unmatched: 10. CDR3 region: CASSSLTGGDGKNIQYF. The DNA of the CDR3 is TGTGCCAGCAGCTCTCTGACAGGGGGTGACGGCAAAAACATTCAGTACTTC.